This is a list of T cell receptor beta chains from one sample in a study of radiation and T cells in renal cell carcinoma. Data came from immunoSEQ multiplex PCR; TCRdb stores just in-frame clones and leaves some out. The data contain fewer than 200,000 clones, around 90% of them singletons. Specimen: blood, collected from a patient whose treatment included radiotherapy and nephrectomy. The receptors were sampled from a woman in her fifties or sixties with renal cell carcinoma. Each CDR3 is given with its conserved first and last residue. The D gene is left open where the match is weak. Clone size is shown for a subset of rows, as once, few, many or a class of expanded clone.

V gene: TRBV15; J gene: TRBJ1-3; D gene: .; clone size: .; CDR3 protein: CATSREAVNTIYF; CDR3 DNA: TGTGCCACCAGCAGAGAGGCGGTAAACACCATATATTTT
V gene: TRBV9; J gene: TRBJ2-7; D gene: TRBD1; clone size: few; CDR3 protein: CASSAGGGQAYEQYF; CDR3 DNA: TGTGCCAGCAGCGCCGGAGGTGGACAGGCCTACGAGCAGTACTTC
V gene: TRBV11-2; J gene: TRBJ1-4; D gene: TRBD1; clone size: .; CDR3 protein: CASSIKGQSNEKLFF; CDR3 DNA: TGTGCCAGCAGCATTAAGGGACAGTCTAATGAAAAACTGTTTTTT
V gene: TRBV9; J gene: TRBJ2-1; D gene: .; clone size: .; CDR3 protein: CASSEVVGSGANEQFF; CDR3 DNA: TGTGCCAGCAGCGAGGTGGTGGGCTCGGGGGCCAATGAGCAGTTCTTC
V gene: TRBV21-1; J gene: TRBJ2-7; D gene: .; clone size: .; CDR3 protein: CASSSRNGYGAGNSYEQYF; CDR3 DNA: TGTGCCAGCAGCAGCCGTAATGGTTATGGGGCAGGGAACTCCTACGAGCAGTACTTC
V gene: TRBV15; J gene: TRBJ2-2; D gene: .; clone size: .; CDR3 protein: CATSRDRTGELFF; CDR3 DNA: TGTGCCACCAGCAGAGATCGAACCGGGGAGCTGTTTTTT
V gene: TRBV21-1; J gene: TRBJ1-4; D gene: .; clone size: .; CDR3 protein: CASSRGQGNEKLFF; CDR3 DNA: TGTGCCAGCAGCAGGGGACAGGGGAATGAAAAACTGTTTTTT
V gene: TRBV4-3; J gene: TRBJ2-2; D gene: .; clone size: .; CDR3 protein: CASSQVRVSNTGELFF; CDR3 DNA: TGCGCCAGCAGCCAAGTCAGGGTTTCGAACACCGGGGAGCTGTTTTTT
V gene: TRBV10-1; J gene: TRBJ2-3; D gene: .; clone size: .; CDR3 protein: CASSEAGTLGDTQYF; CDR3 DNA: TGCGCCAGCAGTGAGGCCGGAACCCTGGGAGATACGCAGTATTTT
V gene: TRBV7-6; J gene: TRBJ2-3; D gene: TRBD2; clone size: once; CDR3 protein: CASSSSGGARDTQYF; CDR3 DNA: TGTGCCAGCAGCTCTAGCGGGGGGGCCCGGGATACGCAGTATTTT
V gene: TRBV2; J gene: TRBJ1-5; D gene: TRBD1; clone size: .; CDR3 protein: CASSDNRGSNQPQHF; CDR3 DNA: TGTGCCAGCAGTGATAACAGGGGAAGCAATCAGCCCCAGCATTTT
V gene: TRBV25-1; J gene: TRBJ1-2; D gene: .; clone size: few; CDR3 protein: CASSEPAGRGYTF; CDR3 DNA: TGTGCCAGCAGTGAACCCGCGGGACGTGGCTACACCTTC
V gene: TRBV7-9; J gene: TRBJ2-7; D gene: .; clone size: .; CDR3 protein: CASSLSGYEQYF; CDR3 DNA: TGTGCCAGCAGCTTGTCGGGGTACGAGCAGTACTTC
V gene: TRBV2; J gene: TRBJ1-5; D gene: .; clone size: .; CDR3 protein: CASKAESGNQPQHF; CDR3 DNA: TGTGCCAGCAAGGCGGAGTCTGGCAATCAGCCCCAGCATTTT
V gene: TRBV5-4; J gene: TRBJ2-3; D gene: .; clone size: .; CDR3 protein: CASRGELGEPDTQYF; CDR3 DNA: TGTGCCAGCAGGGGGGAACTAGGGGAGCCAGATACGCAGTATTTT
V gene: TRBV10-3; J gene: TRBJ2-7; D gene: .; clone size: .; CDR3 protein: CAISESSSYEQYF; CDR3 DNA: TGTGCCATCAGTGAGTCGTCCTCCTACGAGCAGTACTTC